This T cell receptor beta chain was identified during a study of shared T cell receptors in the human thymus. Clones were read by immunoSEQ multiplex PCR, and TCRdb kept only the in-frame ones, dropping some. The table has roughly 700,000 clones, roughly 90% seen once. This clone came up a few times. Per the germline V gene, CDR1 is SGHTA and CDR2 is FQGNSA. Trimming at V came to 5 bases and at J to 7 bases, leaving 8 bases not matched to a gene. This CDR3 region has 14 residues. This same sample was also taken into another study, of human thymus T cells. In that study: Related research examined unrelated individuals and reported that their thymic repertoires overlapped highly.

The V call is TRBV7-2, the J call TRBJ2-7, with TRBD2 matching 10 bases. Input material: thymocytes. This clonotype was obtained from a boy younger than two with a congenital heart defect. The CDR3 region is CASSLSGRGWEQYF. In nucleotides, the CDR3 is TGTGCCAGCAGCCTAAGCGGGAGGGGTTGGGAGCAGTACTTC.